A selection of T cell receptor beta chains follows, all from one sample in a study of control samples from healthy donors and cancer patients. The protocol was immunoSEQ multiplex PCR, while the TCRdb copy is restricted to in-frame clones and leaves out a portion. The sample yields over 150,000 clones, nearly 96% seen once. Sequencing was performed on blood. Receptors were obtained from a woman aged 25 to 39 in good health. The CDR3 runs from the conserved cysteine through the conserved F or W. D genes are given only for firm matches. For some rows the clone size is stated as once, few or many, or as a class when expanded; others skip it.

v_gene,j_gene,abundance,d_gene,CDR3nt,CDR3aa
TRBV5-4,TRBJ1-4,.,TRBD1,TGTGCCAGCAGACGCAGGGGGCGCGGTGAAAAACTGTTTTTT,CASRRRGRGEKLFF
TRBV9,TRBJ1-5,.,.,TGTGCCAGCAGCGAGGGGGATGACAATCAGCCCCAGCATTTT,CASSEGDDNQPQHF
TRBV19,TRBJ2-7,.,.,TGTGCCAGTAGTATAAGGGCGGCTGCTTTTGCCTACGAGCAGTACTTC,CASSIRAAAFAYEQYF
TRBV5-1,TRBJ2-5,.,.,TGCGCCAGCAGCTTGGTCGTAGGACAGAAAGAGACCCAGTACTTC,CASSLVVGQKETQYF
TRBV11-2,TRBJ2-7,once,.,TGTGCCAGCAGCCCTGAATCGGCTATCCAGGCCAGCTCCTACGAGCAGTACTTC,CASSPESAIQASSYEQYF
TRBV19,TRBJ2-1,.,.,TGTGCCAGTAGTACCCTCTCAGGTGGGGGGGCGGGTTACAATGAGCAGTTCTTC,CASSTLSGGGAGYNEQFF
TRBV27,TRBJ2-1,.,.,TGTGCCAGCAGTTTATCACTTAGCGATGAGCAGTTCTTC,CASSLSLSDEQFF
TRBV7-8,TRBJ2-1,.,.,TGTGCCAGCAGCTTAGTACCAATCCGCTCCTACAATGAGCAGTTCTTC,CASSLVPIRSYNEQFF
TRBV7-9,TRBJ1-2,.,.,TGTGCCAGCAGCTTACGAACCGACTATGGCTACACCTTC,CASSLRTDYGYTF
TRBV30,TRBJ1-3,.,.,TGTGCCTGGAGTGTAGCAGGGGCTGGAAACACCATATATTTT,CAWSVAGAGNTIYF
TRBV6-4,TRBJ1-4,few,TRBD1,TGTGCCAGCAGTGAAACTCCGGGACAGGGTCGGGAAAAACTGTTTTTT,CASSETPGQGREKLFF
TRBV5-8,TRBJ1-5,.,.,TGTGCCAGCAGCTCGTGGTGGTTGGGGGGCAGCAATCAGCCCCAGCATTTT,CASSSWWLGGSNQPQHF
TRBV28,TRBJ2-5,.,TRBD2,TGTGCCAGCAGGGGGGGGTTTTTATGGGAGACCCAGTACTTC,CASRGGFLWETQYF
TRBV7-9,TRBJ1-1,.,.,TGTGCCAGCAGCTTAGGAGCCTTTGGGGCGAACACTGAAGCTTTCTTT,CASSLGAFGANTEAFF
TRBV11-3,TRBJ1-1,.,.,TGTGCCAGCAGCTTGAGGGGGACGAACACTGAAGCTTTCTTT,CASSLRGTNTEAFF